This T cell receptor (beta chain) is drawn from a study of siplizumab effects on memory and regulatory T cells. Worth noting for this clone: Its antigen is as yet unknown.

Overall study findings and caveats: Where siplizumab was present, mappable alloreactive CD4+ clones averaged about 67% Treg-derived, compared with 25% to 30% in controls.

Produced via immunoSEQ multiplex PCR; TCRdb's table is partial and in-frame only. The table records 87,000 or so clones, approximately 90% of them present only once. Sequencing used CD4+ T cells sorted from blood. The origin of this receptor is a human donor in good health.

Written as DNA, the CDR3 is TGTGCCAGTAGTCCAGGGGGCGGCTACACCTTC. This gives the protein CASSPGGGYTF. This sequence joins TRBV19 and TRBJ1-2; 8 bases map to TRBD1. The CDR3 covers 11 residues. The ends lost 5 bases at V and 8 bases at J; junction bases unmatched: 1. CDR1 is LNHDA, CDR2 SQIVND, per germline (reference sequence).